What follows are 30 T cell receptor beta chains derived from one specimen sequenced in a study of yellow fever vaccine responses in identical twins. TCRdb called the RT-PCR reads again in MiXCR, with one record for every CDR3 protein. The sample holds 20,000 to 25,000 distinct CDR3 sequences, around 77% seen once. This specimen consisted of T cells from blood (PBMCs), unsorted or a sorted subset (not recorded which), obtained before or after yellow fever vaccination (not recorded which). The receptors shown here come from a woman aged 18-29 years who received the yellow fever vaccine.

The chain carries TRBV20-1 and TRBJ1-4; no definite D call. The CDR3 extends over 15 amino acids. Trimming took off 0 bases at V and 1 base at J, with 9 bases between the two ends. Germline V CDR1 and CDR2: DFQATT, SNEGSKA (reference sequence). This chain's CDR3 is CSARDEGGTNEKLFF. CDR3 nucleotide sequence: TGCAGTGCTAGAGATGAGGGAGGAACTAATGAAAAACTGTTTTTT.

The chain recombines TRBV5-1 with TRBJ2-1; 7 nucleotides align to TRBD1. The CDR3 has 13 residues. Germline CDR1 reads SGHRS; CDR2 reads YFSETQ. J gave up 4 bases and V 4 bases, and 2 bases lay outside the gene matches. The CDR3 loop is CASSGDRYNEQFF. CDR3 nucleotide sequence: TGCGCCAGCAGCGGGGACAGATACAATGAGCAGTTCTTC.

The chain is built from TRBV5-6 and TRBJ1-6; TRBD1 aligns across 11 bases. The CDR3 covers 14 residues. Germline V CDR1 and CDR2: SGHDT, YYEEEE. V shed 2 bases and J 9 bases; nucleotides not matched to a gene: 1. The CDR3 DNA is TGTGCCAGCAGCTTTGGGACAGGGGGTTCACCCCTCCACTTT. It codes for CASSFGTGGSPLHF.

Worth noting for this clonotype: Its ends do not fully match the called genes, so a read error is possible. The V and J genes are TRBV6-9 and TRBJ2-3; D not resolved. The CDR3 contains 12 residues. Germline CDR1 reads MNHGY; CDR2 reads SVAAGI. The CDR3 reads CASSYFTDTQYF. The CDR3 DNA reads as TGTGCCAGCAGCTATTTTACAGATACGCAGTATTTT.

The chain is built from TRBV10-3 and TRBJ1-6; D might be TRBD1 (6 bases). The length of the CDR3 is 17 residues. Germline V gene data show CDR1 as ENHRY and CDR2 as SYGVKD. With 6 bases removed from V and 0 bases from J, the gap between germline ends came to 15 bases. CDR3 coding DNA: TGTGCCATCAGGCGGGGGCCTACAAGCTCCTATAATTCACCCCTCCACTTT. It is translated as CAIRRGPTSSYNSPLHF.

The genes are TRBV9 and TRBJ1-3; unclear D gene. This CDR3 region has 14 residues. In germline, CDR1 is SGDLS, CDR2 YYNGEE. Trimming took off 1 base at V and 3 bases at J, with 8 bases between the two ends. The CDR3 loop is CASSVTDGGNTIYF. The CDR3 DNA is TGTGCCAGCAGCGTAACTGACGGTGGAAACACCATATATTTT.

This clonotype was detected a few times. One end of the junction fails to match germline, which may point to a read error. The V call is TRBV12-3 or TRBV12-4, the J call TRBJ2-1, with 7 bases lining up with TRBD1. The CDR3 spans 14 residues. The CDR3 spells CASSFTPGQSSIGF. The CDR3 DNA reads as TGTGCCAGCAGTTTTACTCCGGGACAGTCCTCAATAGGCTTC.

This clonotype was seen a single time. V usage is TRBV15 and J usage is TRBJ2-1; possibly TRBD2 for D (6 bases). This CDR3 spans 14 amino acids. The germline V gene has CDR1 LNHNV and CDR2 YYDKDF (reference sequence). Trimming left V 1 base short and J 6 bases short, with 10 bases between. CDR3 coding DNA: TGTGCCACCAGCAGAGTTGGAGGGTCCAATGAGCAGTTCTTC. This encodes CATSRVGGSNEQFF.

V is TRBV27 and J is TRBJ2-7, with 8 bases that match TRBD1. V lost 7 bases and J lost 2; bases outside the gene matches: 7. This CDR3 region has 14 residues. The V gene's germline CDR1 is MNHEY and CDR2 SMNVEV (reference sequence). CDR3 DNA sequence: TGTGCCAGCACGACAGGGGCTTACCCCTACGAGCAGTACTTC. Its translation: CASTTGAYPYEQYF.

This clonotype was seen more than once but under ten times. The J gene is TRBJ2-3, the V gene TRBV3-1; D call uncertain. Deletions cut 4 bases from V and 3 bases from J, with 8 bases between. Germline lookup yields CDR1 LGHDT and CDR2 YNNKEL (reference sequence). The CDR3 covers 13 residues. The chain's CDR3 is CASSLMVTDTQYF. The CDR3 DNA reads TGTGCCAGCAGCCTAATGGTGACAGATACGCAGTATTTT.

The gene calls are TRBV18 and TRBJ2-1; 11 bases match TRBD2. The CDR3 loop spans 15 amino acids. Trimming removed 6 bases from V and 8 bases from J; junction bases left unmatched: 9. Germline V CDR1 and CDR2: KGHSH, LQKENI. CDR3 residues: CASSTTSGIVHEQFF. The CDR3 nucleotides read TGTGCCAGCTCCACGACTAGCGGGATCGTTCATGAGCAGTTCTTC. The whole variable domain, remainder taken from reference TRBV18 and TRBJ2-1, is NAGVMQNPRHLVRRRGQEARLRCSPMKGHSHVYWYRQLPEEGLKFMVYLQKENIIDESGMPKERFSAEFPKEGPSILRIQQVVRGDSAAYFCASSTTSGIVHEQFFGPGTRLTVL.

This chain uses TRBV12-3 or TRBV12-4 with TRBJ2-5; 9 nucleotides line up with TRBD1. CDR3 length: 14 amino acids. V lost 5 bases to trimming and J lost 2 bases; unmatched junction nucleotides: 3. The DNA for the CDR3 is TGTGCCAGCAGTCGGGACAGGGCTCAAGAGACCCAGTACTTC. This codes for CASSRDRAQETQYF.

This clonotype was detected only a few times. The chain carries TRBV5-5 and TRBJ1-5; 7 bases match TRBD1. J gave up 7 bases and V 4 bases, and 5 bases lay outside the gene matches. The CDR3 extends over 13 amino acids. In germline, CDR1 is SGHKS, CDR2 YYEKEE (reference sequence). CDR3 DNA: TGTGCCAGCAGCGAAACAGGGGACCAGCCCCAGCATTTT. This translates into CASSETGDQPQHF. Complete variable domain (other parts from reference TRBV5-5 and TRBJ1-5): DAGVTQSPTHLIKTRGQQVTLRCSPISGHKSVSWYQQVLGQGPQFIFQYYEKEERGRGNFPDRFSARQFPNYSSELNVNALLLGDSALYLCASSETGDQPQHFGDGTRLSIL.

This clonotype has only a few counts. CDR3 nucleotide sequence: TGTGCCAGCAGTTACCGGGACATAGATGAGCAGTACGTC. Translated, it gives CASSYRDIDEQYV. This chain links TRBV6-5 with TRBJ2-7; a weak D match, TRBD1 (6 bases). The CDR3 totals 13 residues. The germline V gene encodes CDR1 MNHEY and CDR2 SVGAGI. Trimming removed 2 bases at V and 7 bases at J, with 12 bases between.

The chain combines TRBV11-2 with TRBJ1-1, with TRBD1 as a possible D gene (5 bases). Germline loops: CDR1 SGHAT, CDR2 FQNNGV. The V end lost 5 bases, the J end lost 0 bases, and 16 bases lay between the germline ends. CDR3 size: 16 residues. CDR3 nucleotides: TGTGCCAGCAGCCCTAAGCCCGCAGGGTTGAACACTGAAGCTTTCTTT. The encoded protein is CASSPKPAGLNTEAFF.

This chain links TRBV27 with TRBJ2-1; possibly TRBD1 or TRBD2 for D (5 bases each). The CDR3 consists of 14 residues. V lost 10 bases and J 0 bases, leaving 13 bases between the germline ends. Germline V CDR1 and CDR2: MNHEY, SMNVEV (reference sequence). CDR3 sequence reads: CATGWGSSYNEQFF. CDR3 DNA: TGTGCCACCGGCTGGGGGAGCTCCTACAATGAGCAGTTCTTC.

Remarks on this clonotype: The junction shows a germline mismatch at one end, possibly a read error. The CDR3 reads CASSDSFVGNTIYF. In DNA, the CDR3 is TGTGCCAGTAGTGACTCGTTTGTTGGAAACACCATATATTTT. The chain couples TRBV2 to TRBJ1-3; no definite D call. The germline V gene has CDR1 SNHLY and CDR2 FYNNEI. The CDR3 runs to 14 residues.

The chain joins TRBV6-5 to TRBJ1-2, with D possibly TRBD1 on 6 matching bases. V dropped 0 bases and J dropped 7 bases, with 12 bases sitting between them. The germline gives CDR1 MNHEY, CDR2 SVGAGI. The CDR3 is 14 amino acids. CDR3 sequence: CASSYSGTLVGYTF. In nucleotides, the CDR3 is TGTGCCAGCAGTTACTCCGGGACACTGGTTGGCTACACCTTC.

This chain uses TRBV5-1 with TRBJ2-5, with D unclear. Between the trimmed V and J ends, which lost 0 bases and 5 bases, there was a span of 5 bases. CDR1 is SGHRS, CDR2 YFSETQ, per germline. The CDR3 covers 12 residues. CDR3 nucleotide sequence: TGCGCCAGCAGCTTGGACGGGGAGACCCAGTACTTC. It specifies CASSLDGETQYF.

V usage is TRBV29-1 and J usage is TRBJ1-2; D gene unclear. V was clipped by 3 bases and J by 7 bases, with 3 bases between them. The V gene's germline CDR1 is SQVTM and CDR2 ANQGSEA. The CDR3 totals 9 residues. The CDR3 bases are TGCAGCGTTGACGGTGGCTACACCTTC. Translating it yields CSVDGGYTF.

The chain is built from TRBV20-1 and TRBJ1-5, with D possibly matching TRBD1 (6 bases). The V gene's germline CDR1 is DFQATT and CDR2 SNEGSKA (reference sequence). The CDR3 runs 15 residues. V was clipped by 0 bases and J by 3 bases, with 12 bases between them. CDR3 loop: CSARDSDRINQPQHF. CDR3 DNA: TGCAGTGCTAGAGATTCGGACAGAATCAATCAGCCCCAGCATTTT.

The genes are TRBV10-3 and TRBJ1-1; TRBD1 aligns across 8 bases. The CDR3 loop spans 15 amino acids. CDR1 is ENHRY and CDR2 is SYGVKD in the germline V gene. J gave up 4 bases and V 6 bases, and 10 bases lay outside the gene matches. The CDR3 coding sequence is TGTGCCATCAGCAGACAGGGGATTTTGGCCACTGAAGCTTTCTTT. Its translation is CAISRQGILATEAFF.

The chain combines TRBV7-2 with TRBJ2-2, with D tentatively TRBD1 (6 bases). Germline assignment: CDR1 SGHTA and CDR2 FQGNSA. The CDR3 spans 14 residues. Trimming shortened V by 2 bases and J by 5 bases, and 9 bases separated the two germline ends. CDR3 region: CASSLYRDTGELFF. The CDR3 coding sequence is TGTGCCAGCAGCTTATACAGGGATACCGGGGAGCTGTTTTTT.

The CDR3 DNA reads as TGTGCCAGCAGCCGGGTCCCTGAGCAGTTCTTC. This gives the protein CASSRVPEQFF. The chain couples TRBV7-9 to TRBJ2-1; D call uncertain. V was clipped by 5 bases and J by 9 bases, with 8 bases between them. Germline CDR1 reads SEHNR; CDR2 reads FQNEAQ (reference sequence). CDR3 length: 11 residues.

V and J are TRBV29-1 and TRBJ2-3; a weak D match, TRBD1 (7 bases). The CDR3 sequence is 16 residues long. V gave up 8 bases and J gave up 0 bases, with 21 bases separating them. CDR1 and CDR2 from the germline V gene are SQVTM and ANQGSEA. Here the CDR3 reads CSLGGYRGQSTDTQYF. CDR3 coding DNA: TGCAGCCTGGGAGGCTACAGGGGTCAAAGCACAGATACGCAGTATTTT.

This clonotype has only one observation. The chain links TRBV29-1 to TRBJ1-3; D gene unclear. The CDR3 loop spans 14 amino acids. Per germline, CDR1 SQVTM and CDR2 ANQGSEA. V lost 5 bases and J 0 bases, leaving 11 bases between the germline ends. CDR3 in amino acids: CSVSFPYSGNTIYF. The CDR3 bases are TGCAGCGTTAGCTTCCCGTACTCTGGAAACACCATATATTTT.

The chain carries TRBV7-9 and TRBJ2-7; D is unresolved. This CDR3 has 12 residues. Between the trimmed V and J ends, which lost 5 bases and 6 bases, there was a span of 11 bases. Germline CDR1 and CDR2: SEHNR and FQNEAQ (reference sequence). CDR3 sequence reads: CASSPPGGEQYV. CDR3 DNA sequence: TGTGCCAGCAGCCCGCCAGGCGGCGAGCAGTACGTC.

The V gene is TRBV6-1, the J gene TRBJ2-4; no clear D gene. The germline V and J ends were trimmed by 4 bases and 8 bases, with 21 bases remaining between them. The germline V gene encodes CDR1 MNHNS and CDR2 SASEGT. This CDR3 is 16 amino acids long. CDR3 bases: TGTGCCAGCAGTGCACCGGGCCCCAAGGTCCTTTACATTCAGTACTTC. Translation gives CASSAPGPKVLYIQYF.

This clonotype has more than one count but fewer than ten. This chain links TRBV6-2 or TRBV6-3 with TRBJ2-2; 9 bases map to TRBD1. Germline V gene data show CDR1 as MNHEY and CDR2 as SVGEGT. With V trimmed by 0 bases and J by 6 bases, 17 bases remained unmatched. The CDR3 runs to 20 residues. For the CDR3, the DNA is TGTGCCAGCAGTTACTCGAGTGGGACAGGGCCATTCTTGGCCGCCGGGGAGCTGTTTTTT. This codes for CASSYSSGTGPFLAAGELFF.

The CDR3: CSVWTGLDYEQYF. In nucleotides, the CDR3 is TGCAGCGTCTGGACAGGGCTAGACTACGAGCAGTACTTC. J is TRBJ2-7 and V is TRBV29-1; 8 positions match TRBD1. The germline V gene encodes CDR1 SQVTM and CDR2 ANQGSEA. V shed 6 bases, J shed 3 bases, and the junction held 7 bases outside the gene matches. The CDR3 totals 13 residues.